What follows describes a single TCR beta chain. Its matching antigen is unknown. Use of 60 Vbeta and 13 Jbeta primers characterized the PCR. Repertoires were generated with immunoSEQ multiplex PCR, while TCRdb's copy carries only in-frame clones and drops some. The table includes about 160,000 clones, around 77% detected once. These data belong to a study of cytomegalovirus exposure and HLA in healthy donors. Study-wide results and limits: What a later analysis reportedly showed was that an Asian-associated ancestry cluster had fewer N-insertions than the approximately 700-donor mean.

The sequence came from a man younger than 40 in good health and CMV-seropositive. The sequencing input was PBMCs.

The CDR3 loop reads CASSVVGQGMDEQYF. The CDR3 DNA sequence: TGTGCCAGCAGCGTAGTGGGACAGGGTATGGACGAGCAGTACTTC. The chain has TRBV9 and TRBJ2-7; 9 positions agree with TRBD1. This CDR3 spans 15 amino acids. Germline trimming cut 0 bases from V and 5 bases from J; bases unmatched to any gene: 6. Germline CDR1 is SGDLS and CDR2 is YYNGEE.